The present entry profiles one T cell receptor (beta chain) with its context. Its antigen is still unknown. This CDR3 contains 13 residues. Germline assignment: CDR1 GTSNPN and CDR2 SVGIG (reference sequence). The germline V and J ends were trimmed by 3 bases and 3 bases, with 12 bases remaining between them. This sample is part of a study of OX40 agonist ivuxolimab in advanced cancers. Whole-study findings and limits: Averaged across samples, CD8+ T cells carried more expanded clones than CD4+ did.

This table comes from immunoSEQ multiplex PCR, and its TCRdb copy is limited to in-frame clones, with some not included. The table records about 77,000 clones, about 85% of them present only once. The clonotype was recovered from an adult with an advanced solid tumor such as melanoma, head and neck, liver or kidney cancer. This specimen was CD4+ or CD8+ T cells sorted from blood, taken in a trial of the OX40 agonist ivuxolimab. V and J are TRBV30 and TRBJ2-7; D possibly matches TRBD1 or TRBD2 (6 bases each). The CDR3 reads CAWSRGPDYEQYF. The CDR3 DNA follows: TGTGCCTGGAGCCGGGGGCCGGACTACGAGCAGTACTTC.